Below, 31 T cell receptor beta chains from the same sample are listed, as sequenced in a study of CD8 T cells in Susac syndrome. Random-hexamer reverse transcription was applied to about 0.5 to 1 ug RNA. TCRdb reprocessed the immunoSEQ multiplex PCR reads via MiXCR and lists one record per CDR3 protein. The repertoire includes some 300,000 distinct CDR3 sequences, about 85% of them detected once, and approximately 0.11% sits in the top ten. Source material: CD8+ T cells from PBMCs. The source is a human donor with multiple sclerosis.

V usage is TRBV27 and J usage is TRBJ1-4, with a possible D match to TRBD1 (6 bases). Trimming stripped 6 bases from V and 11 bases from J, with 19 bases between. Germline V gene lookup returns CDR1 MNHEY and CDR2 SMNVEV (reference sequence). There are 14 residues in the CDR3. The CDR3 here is CASSTYRDKRKLFF. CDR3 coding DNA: TGTGCCAGCAGCACATATCGGGACAAACGGAAACTGTTTTTT.

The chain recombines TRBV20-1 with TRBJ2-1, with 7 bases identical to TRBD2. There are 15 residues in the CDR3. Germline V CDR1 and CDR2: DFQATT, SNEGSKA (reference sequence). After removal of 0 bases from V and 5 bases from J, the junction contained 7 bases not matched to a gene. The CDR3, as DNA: TGCAGTGCTAGAGATCGGCTAGCGGTCAACAATGAGCAGTTCTTC. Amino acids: CSARDRLAVNNEQFF.

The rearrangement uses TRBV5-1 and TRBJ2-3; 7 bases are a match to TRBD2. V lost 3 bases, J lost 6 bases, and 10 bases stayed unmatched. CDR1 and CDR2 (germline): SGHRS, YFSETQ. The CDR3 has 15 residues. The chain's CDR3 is CASSWGGDGADTQYF. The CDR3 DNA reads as TGCGCCAGCAGCTGGGGAGGGGACGGAGCCGATACGCAGTATTTT.

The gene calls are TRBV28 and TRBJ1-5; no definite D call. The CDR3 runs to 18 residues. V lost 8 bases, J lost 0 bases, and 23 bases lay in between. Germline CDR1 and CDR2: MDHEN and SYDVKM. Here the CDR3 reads CASHTRLDRFYSNQPQHF. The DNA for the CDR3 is TGTGCCAGCCATACTAGGTTGGACCGTTTCTATAGCAATCAGCCCCAGCATTTT.

DNA of the CDR3: TGTGCCAGTAGTCCCACGGGTGGCGAAAAACTGTTTTTT. Translating gives CASSPTGGEKLFF. This chain connects TRBV19 to TRBJ1-4; D gene uncertain. Germline assignment: CDR1 LNHDA and CDR2 SQIVND (reference sequence). Trimming left V 5 bases short and J 8 bases short, with 12 bases between. The CDR3 sequence is 13 residues long.

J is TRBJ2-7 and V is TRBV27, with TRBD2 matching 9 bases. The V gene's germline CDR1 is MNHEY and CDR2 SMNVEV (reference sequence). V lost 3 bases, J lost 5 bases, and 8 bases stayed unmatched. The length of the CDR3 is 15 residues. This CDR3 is CASSFIAGDRNEQYF. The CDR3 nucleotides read TGTGCCAGCAGTTTCATAGCGGGAGACAGGAACGAGCAGTACTTC.

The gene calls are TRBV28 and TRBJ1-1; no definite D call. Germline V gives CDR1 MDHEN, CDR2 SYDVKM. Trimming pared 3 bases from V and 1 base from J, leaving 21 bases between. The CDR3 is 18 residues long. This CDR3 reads CASSFWLIESGPNTEAFF. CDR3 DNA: TGTGCCAGCAGTTTTTGGCTTATCGAGAGTGGGCCGAACACTGAAGCTTTCTTT.

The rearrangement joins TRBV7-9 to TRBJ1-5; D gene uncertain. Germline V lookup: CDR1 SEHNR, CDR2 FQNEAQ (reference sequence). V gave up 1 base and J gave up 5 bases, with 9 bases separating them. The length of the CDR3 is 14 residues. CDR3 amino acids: CASSLEGSDQPQHF. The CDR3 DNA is TGTGCCAGCAGCTTAGAAGGCAGTGATCAGCCCCAGCATTTT.

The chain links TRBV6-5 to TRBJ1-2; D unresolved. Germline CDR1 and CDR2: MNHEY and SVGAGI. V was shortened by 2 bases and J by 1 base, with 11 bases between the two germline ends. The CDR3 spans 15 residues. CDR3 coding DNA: TGTGCCAGCAGTTACGGAGCAAAATATAACTATGGCTACACCTTC. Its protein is CASSYGAKYNYGYTF.

The CDR3: CAISEGPFGSSEQYF. In DNA, the CDR3 is TGTGCCATCAGTGAAGGACCGTTTGGGTCAAGCGAGCAGTACTTC. The rearrangement joins TRBV10-3 to TRBJ2-7; D call uncertain. The germline V and J ends were trimmed by 3 bases and 6 bases, with 18 bases remaining between them. Germline lookup yields CDR1 ENHRY and CDR2 SYGVKD. CDR3 length: 15 amino acids.

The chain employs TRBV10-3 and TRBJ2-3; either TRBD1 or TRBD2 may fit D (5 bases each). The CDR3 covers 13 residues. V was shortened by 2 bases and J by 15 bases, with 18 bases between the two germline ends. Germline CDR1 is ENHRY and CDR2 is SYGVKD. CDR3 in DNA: TGTGCCATCAGTGAGCCGGGACGAAGCGTAGTATATTTT. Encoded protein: CAISEPGRSVVYF.

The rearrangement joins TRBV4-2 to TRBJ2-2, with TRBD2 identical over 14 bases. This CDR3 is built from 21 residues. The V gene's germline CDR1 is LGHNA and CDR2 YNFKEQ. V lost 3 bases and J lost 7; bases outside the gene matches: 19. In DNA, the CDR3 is TGTGCCAGCAGCCATTCTCTCCAGGGACGTGGACTAGCGGGAGGTCACGGGGAGCTGTTTTTT. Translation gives CASSHSLQGRGLAGGHGELFF.

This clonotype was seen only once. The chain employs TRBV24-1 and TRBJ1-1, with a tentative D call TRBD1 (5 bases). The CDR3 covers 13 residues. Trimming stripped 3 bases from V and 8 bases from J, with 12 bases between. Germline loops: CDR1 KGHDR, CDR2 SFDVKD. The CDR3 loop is CATSDIRGSEAFF. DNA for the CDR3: TGTGCCACCAGTGATATAAGGGGATCCGAAGCTTTCTTT.

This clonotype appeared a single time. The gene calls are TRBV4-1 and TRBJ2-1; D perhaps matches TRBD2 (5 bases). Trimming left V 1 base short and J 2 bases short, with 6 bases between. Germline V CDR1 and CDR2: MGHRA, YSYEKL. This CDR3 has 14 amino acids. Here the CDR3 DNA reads TGCGCCAGCAGCCAAGGAGGGCCCTACAATGAGCAGTTCTTC. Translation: CASSQGGPYNEQFF.

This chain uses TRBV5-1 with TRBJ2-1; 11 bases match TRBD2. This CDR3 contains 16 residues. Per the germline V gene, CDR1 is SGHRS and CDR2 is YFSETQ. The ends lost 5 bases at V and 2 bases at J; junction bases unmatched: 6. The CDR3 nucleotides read TGCGCCAGCAGACCCGGACTAGCGGGCCCCTACAATGAGCAGTTCTTC. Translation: CASRPGLAGPYNEQFF.

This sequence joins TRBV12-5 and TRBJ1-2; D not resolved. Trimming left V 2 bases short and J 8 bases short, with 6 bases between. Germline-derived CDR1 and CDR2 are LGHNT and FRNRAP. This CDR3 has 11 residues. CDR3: CASGLRQGYTF. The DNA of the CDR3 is TGTGCTAGTGGTTTGCGGCAAGGCTACACCTTC. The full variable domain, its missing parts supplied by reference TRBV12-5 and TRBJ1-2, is DARVTQTPRHKVTEMGQEVTMRCQPILGHNTVFWYRQTMMQGLELLAYFRNRAPLDDSGMPKDRFSAEMPDATLATLKIQPSEPRDSAVYFCASGLRQGYTFGSGTRLTVV.

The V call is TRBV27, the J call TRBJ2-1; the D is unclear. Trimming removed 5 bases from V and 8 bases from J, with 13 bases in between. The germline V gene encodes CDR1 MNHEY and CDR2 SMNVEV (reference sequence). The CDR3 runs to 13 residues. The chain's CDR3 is CASSPTSVYEQFF. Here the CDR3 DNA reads TGTGCCAGCAGTCCGACCTCGGTCTATGAGCAGTTCTTC.

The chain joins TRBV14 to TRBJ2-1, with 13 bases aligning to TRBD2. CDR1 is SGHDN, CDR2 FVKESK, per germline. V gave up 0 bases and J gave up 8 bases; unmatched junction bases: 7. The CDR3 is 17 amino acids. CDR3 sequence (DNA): TGTGCCAGCAGCCAAGATTGGGGGACTAGCGGGAACTATGAGCAGTTCTTC. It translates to CASSQDWGTSGNYEQFF.

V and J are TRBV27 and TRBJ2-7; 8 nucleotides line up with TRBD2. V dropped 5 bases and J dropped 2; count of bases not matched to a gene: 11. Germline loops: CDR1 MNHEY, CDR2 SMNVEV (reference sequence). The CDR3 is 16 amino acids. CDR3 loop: CASSVAPGRAAYEQYF. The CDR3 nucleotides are TGTGCCAGCAGTGTAGCCCCCGGGAGGGCCGCCTACGAGCAGTACTTC.

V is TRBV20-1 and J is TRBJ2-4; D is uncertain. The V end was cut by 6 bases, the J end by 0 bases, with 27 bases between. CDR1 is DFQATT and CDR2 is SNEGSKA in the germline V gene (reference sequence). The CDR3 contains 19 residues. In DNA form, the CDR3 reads TGCAGTGCCCGTCCCGGCGTACGCTACCATGGAATAGCCAAAAACATTCAGTACTTC. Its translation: CSARPGVRYHGIAKNIQYF.

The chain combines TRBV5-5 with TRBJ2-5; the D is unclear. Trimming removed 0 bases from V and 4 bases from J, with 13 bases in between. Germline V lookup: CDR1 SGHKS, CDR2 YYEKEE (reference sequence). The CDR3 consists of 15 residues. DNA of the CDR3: TGTGCCAGCAGCTTGGATTGGATAGGGCGAGAGACCCAGTACTTC. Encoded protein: CASSLDWIGRETQYF.

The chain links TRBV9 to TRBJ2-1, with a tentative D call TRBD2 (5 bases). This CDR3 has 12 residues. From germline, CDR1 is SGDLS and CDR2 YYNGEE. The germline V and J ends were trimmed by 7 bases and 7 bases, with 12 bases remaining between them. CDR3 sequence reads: CASSAERNEQFF. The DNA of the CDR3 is TGTGCCAGCTCAGCGGAGCGAAATGAGCAGTTCTTC.

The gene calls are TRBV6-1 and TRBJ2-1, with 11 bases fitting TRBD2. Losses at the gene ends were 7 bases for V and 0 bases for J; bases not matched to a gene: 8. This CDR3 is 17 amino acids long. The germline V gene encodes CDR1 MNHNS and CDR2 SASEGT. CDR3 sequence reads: CASNDRTSGSSYNEQFF. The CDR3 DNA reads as TGTGCCAGCAACGACCGAACTAGCGGGAGCTCCTACAATGAGCAGTTCTTC.

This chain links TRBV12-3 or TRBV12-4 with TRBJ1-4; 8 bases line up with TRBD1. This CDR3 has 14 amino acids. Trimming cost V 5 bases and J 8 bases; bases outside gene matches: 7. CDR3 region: CASSRQGPREKLFF. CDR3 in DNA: TGTGCCAGCAGTAGACAGGGGCCGCGGGAAAAACTGTTTTTT.

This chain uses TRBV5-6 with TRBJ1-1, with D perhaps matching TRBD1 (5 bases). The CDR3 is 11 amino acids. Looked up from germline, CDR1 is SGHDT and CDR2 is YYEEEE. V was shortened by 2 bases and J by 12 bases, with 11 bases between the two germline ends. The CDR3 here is CASSLGAWSFF. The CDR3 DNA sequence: TGTGCCAGCAGCTTAGGGGCATGGTCTTTCTTT.

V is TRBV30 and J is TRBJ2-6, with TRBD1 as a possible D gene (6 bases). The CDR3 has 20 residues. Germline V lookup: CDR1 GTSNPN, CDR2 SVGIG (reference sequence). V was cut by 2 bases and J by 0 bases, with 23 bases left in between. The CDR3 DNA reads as TGTGCCTGGAGTCCCGGGACAATCGGACCCGAAGTCTCTGGGGCCAACGTCCTGACTTTC. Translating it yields CAWSPGTIGPEVSGANVLTF.

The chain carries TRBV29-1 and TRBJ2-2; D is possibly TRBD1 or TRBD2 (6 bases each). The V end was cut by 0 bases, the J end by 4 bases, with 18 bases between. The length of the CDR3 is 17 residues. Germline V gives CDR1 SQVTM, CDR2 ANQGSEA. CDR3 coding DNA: TGCAGCGTTGAAGAGGGGGGTACAGGGATCCGCACCGGGGAGCTGTTTTTT. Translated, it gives CSVEEGGTGIRTGELFF.

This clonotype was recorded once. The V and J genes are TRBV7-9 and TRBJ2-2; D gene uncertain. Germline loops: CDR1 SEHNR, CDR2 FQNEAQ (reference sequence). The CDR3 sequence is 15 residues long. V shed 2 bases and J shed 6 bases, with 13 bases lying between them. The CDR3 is CASSLPLRPAGELFF. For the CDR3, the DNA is TGTGCCAGCAGCTTACCTCTGAGGCCGGCCGGGGAGCTGTTTTTT.

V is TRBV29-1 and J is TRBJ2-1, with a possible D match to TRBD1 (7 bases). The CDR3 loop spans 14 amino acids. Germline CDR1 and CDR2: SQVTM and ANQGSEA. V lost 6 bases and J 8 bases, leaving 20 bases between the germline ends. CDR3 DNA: TGCAGCGTCCCTCTCAGGGGGGCGGGCGATGAGCAGTTCTTC. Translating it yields CSVPLRGAGDEQFF.

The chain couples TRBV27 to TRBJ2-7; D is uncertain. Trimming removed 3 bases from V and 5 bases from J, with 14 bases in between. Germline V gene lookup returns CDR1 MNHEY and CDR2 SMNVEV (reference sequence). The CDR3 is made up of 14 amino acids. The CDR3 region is CASSFGSGLDEQYF. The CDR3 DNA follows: TGTGCCAGCAGTTTTGGATCGGGTCTCGACGAGCAGTACTTC.

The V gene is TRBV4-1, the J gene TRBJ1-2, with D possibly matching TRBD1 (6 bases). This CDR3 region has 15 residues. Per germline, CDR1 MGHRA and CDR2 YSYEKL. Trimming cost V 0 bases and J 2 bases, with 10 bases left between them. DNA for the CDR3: TGCGCCAGCAGCCAAGAGAGGGGGGGGAACTATGGCTACACCTTC. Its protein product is CASSQERGGNYGYTF.